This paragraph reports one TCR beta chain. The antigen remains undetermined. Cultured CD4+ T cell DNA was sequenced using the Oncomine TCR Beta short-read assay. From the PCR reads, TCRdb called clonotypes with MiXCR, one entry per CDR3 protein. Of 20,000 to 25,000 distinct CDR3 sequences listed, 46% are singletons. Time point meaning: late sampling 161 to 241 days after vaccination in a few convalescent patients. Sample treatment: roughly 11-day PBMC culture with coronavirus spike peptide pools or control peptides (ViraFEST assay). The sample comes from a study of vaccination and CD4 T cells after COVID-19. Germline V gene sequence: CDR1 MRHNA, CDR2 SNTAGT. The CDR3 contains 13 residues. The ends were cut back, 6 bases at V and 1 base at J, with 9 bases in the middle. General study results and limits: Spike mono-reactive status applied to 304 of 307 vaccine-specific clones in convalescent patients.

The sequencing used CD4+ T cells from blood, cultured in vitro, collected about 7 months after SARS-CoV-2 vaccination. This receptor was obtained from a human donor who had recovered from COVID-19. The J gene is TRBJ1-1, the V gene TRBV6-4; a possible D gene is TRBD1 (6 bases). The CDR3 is CASRWTANTEAFF. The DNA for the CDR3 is TGTGCCAGCAGATGGACAGCGAACACTGAAGCTTTCTTT.